These 17 T cell receptor beta chains were all obtained from the same sample, sequenced in a study of cytomegalovirus exposure and HLA in healthy donors. PCR was performed using 60 Vbeta and 13 Jbeta primers. Generated by immunoSEQ multiplex PCR, the TCRdb table keeps only in-frame clones and is missing some. The sample yields 150,000 to 200,000 clones, 65% to 80% seen once. Sequenced sample: PBMCs. Every receptor here comes from a female donor in good health and CMV-seronegative.

The gene calls are TRBV28 and TRBJ2-1, with TRBD2 matching 10 bases. CDR1 is MDHEN, CDR2 SYDVKM, per germline. V gave up 5 bases and J gave up 9 bases; unmatched junction bases: 10. This CDR3 is built from 15 residues. DNA for the CDR3: TGTGCCAGCAGTCCCCCGGGACTAGCGAGGGGTGAGCAGTTCTTC. This gives the protein CASSPPGLARGEQFF. The full variable domain, with the rest looked up from reference TRBV28 and TRBJ2-1, is DVKVTQSSRYLVKRTGEKVFLECVQDMDHENMFWYRQDPGLGLRLIYFSYDVKMKEKGDIPEGYSVSREKKERFSLILESASTNQTSMYLCASSPPGLARGEQFFGPGTRLTVL.

The rearrangement uses TRBV6-6 and TRBJ1-2; a weak D match, TRBD1 (5 bases). Germline CDR1 is MNHNY and CDR2 is SVGAGI (reference sequence). CDR3 size: 13 residues. V shed 0 bases and J shed 9 bases, with 11 bases lying between them. The CDR3 protein is CASSYSGGISYTF. Written as DNA, the CDR3 is TGTGCCAGCAGTTACTCGGGGGGTATAAGCTACACCTTC.

The J gene is TRBJ2-7, the V gene TRBV27; weak D call: TRBD1 (5 bases). CDR1 MNHEY and CDR2 SMNVEV come from the germline V gene (reference sequence). V gave up 5 bases and J gave up 2 bases, with 10 bases separating them. The CDR3 totals 13 residues. CDR3 in amino acids: CASSLRGPYEQYF. The CDR3 region has the DNA TGTGCCAGCAGTCTAAGGGGCCCCTACGAGCAGTACTTC.

This chain links TRBV4-1 with TRBJ1-2; 10 bases map to TRBD1. V trimming: 5 bases; J trimming: 4 bases; junction bases outside the gene matches: 7. There are 15 residues in the CDR3. Germline loops: CDR1 MGHRA, CDR2 YSYEKL. This CDR3 is CASSAAWTGGYGYTF. CDR3 in DNA: TGCGCCAGCAGCGCCGCCTGGACAGGGGGCTATGGCTACACCTTC.

This clone has just a few counts. Other DNA variants within this sample encode the same CDR3. V usage is TRBV5-1 and J usage is TRBJ1-3; D unresolved. V was shortened by 1 base and J by 0 bases, with 2 bases between the two germline ends. CDR3 length equals 13 residues. Germline values: CDR1 SGHRS, CDR2 YFSETQ. CDR3 sequence reads: CASSLYSGNTIYF. Here the CDR3 DNA reads TGCGCCAGCAGCTTGTACTCTGGAAACACCATATATTTT.

CDR3 amino acids: CASSLIGGRVSNTGELFF. Here the CDR3 DNA reads TGTGCCAGCAGTTTAATCGGCGGGAGGGTATCGAACACCGGGGAGCTGTTTTTT. The chain couples TRBV27 to TRBJ2-2; the match to TRBD2 covers 9 bases. The germline V gene encodes CDR1 MNHEY and CDR2 SMNVEV (reference sequence). The trim removed 2 bases at V and 0 bases at J, leaving 7 bases unmatched. There are 18 residues in the CDR3.

In DNA, the CDR3 is TGTGCCAGCAGTCCCGGACTCTATGGCTACACCTTC. Encoded protein: CASSPGLYGYTF. The rearrangement uses TRBV6-1 and TRBJ1-2, with unresolved D. The ends were cut back, 5 bases at V and 4 bases at J, with 8 bases in the middle. The CDR3 length is 12 residues. In germline, CDR1 is MNHNS, CDR2 SASEGT.

This clone was found a few times. The genes are TRBV5-6 and TRBJ1-5, with D unresolved. The CDR3 spans 15 residues. Germline CDR1 and CDR2: SGHDT and YYEEEE. Between the trimmed V and J ends, which lost 0 bases and 1 base, there was a span of 8 bases. The CDR3 DNA sequence: TGTGCCAGCAGCTTGGCTCTCGGGAGCAATCAGCCCCAGCATTTT. Protein sequence: CASSLALGSNQPQHF.

The chain couples TRBV5-6 to TRBJ1-1; a possible D gene is TRBD1 (6 bases). CDR3 length: 13 residues. Looked up from germline, CDR1 is SGHDT and CDR2 is YYEEEE. Trimming stripped 4 bases from V and 11 bases from J, with 18 bases between. CDR3 nucleotide sequence: TGTGCCAGCAGCCGGGCAGGGGATTGGGGTGCTTTCTTT. Its protein product is CASSRAGDWGAFF.

The chain combines TRBV5-1 with TRBJ1-1; D is undetermined. Germline assignment: CDR1 SGHRS and CDR2 YFSETQ. The ends were cut back, 0 bases at V and 6 bases at J, with 15 bases in the middle. The CDR3 has 15 residues. CDR3 protein: CASSLVQWGDAEAFF. Written as DNA, the CDR3 is TGCGCCAGCAGCTTGGTCCAGTGGGGAGACGCTGAAGCTTTCTTT.

The genes are TRBV19 and TRBJ1-1, with TRBD1 as a possible D gene (5 bases). CDR3 size: 18 residues. V was trimmed by 3 bases and J by 4 bases, leaving 24 bases between them. The germline V gene encodes CDR1 LNHDA and CDR2 SQIVND (reference sequence). The CDR3 spells CASSIVMEGRGVGTEAFF. The CDR3 DNA sequence: TGTGCCAGTAGTATTGTTATGGAGGGAAGAGGGGTCGGCACTGAAGCTTTCTTT.

The chain employs TRBV19 and TRBJ2-6, with 11 bases identical to TRBD1. With V trimmed by 7 bases and J by 2 bases, 10 bases remained unmatched. The CDR3 is made up of 18 amino acids. Looked up from germline, CDR1 is LNHDA and CDR2 is SQIVND (reference sequence). CDR3 in DNA: TGTGCCAGTACCCCGGGGGACAGGGGGTGGACTGGGGCCAACGTCCTGACTTTC. Translation gives CASTPGDRGWTGANVLTF. Full variable domain (rest looked up from reference TRBV19 and TRBJ2-6): DGGITQSPKYLFRKEGQNVTLSCEQNLNHDAMYWYRQDPGQGLRLIYYSQIVNDFQKGDIAEGYSVSREKKESFPLTVTSAQKNPTAFYLCASTPGDRGWTGANVLTFGAGSRLTVL.

V gene TRBV4-1 combines with J gene TRBJ2-7, with 12 bases lining up with TRBD2. The ends lost 3 bases at V and 7 bases at J; junction bases unmatched: 7. The CDR3 covers 15 residues. CDR1 and CDR2 (germline): MGHRA, YSYEKL. The CDR3 sequence is CASSHYGLAGTEQYF. The CDR3 nucleotides are TGCGCCAGCAGCCATTATGGACTAGCGGGGACAGAGCAGTACTTC.

The V gene is TRBV19, the J gene TRBJ1-2, with unresolved D. V lost 7 bases to trimming and J lost 8 bases, with 11 bases between them. The CDR3 covers 11 residues. Germline CDR1 is LNHDA and CDR2 is SQIVND (reference sequence). The chain's CDR3 is CASTWEGGYTF. CDR3 coding DNA: TGTGCCAGTACCTGGGAGGGAGGCTACACCTTC. Supplemented by reference TRBV19 and TRBJ1-2, the full variable domain reads DGGITQSPKYLFRKEGQNVTLSCEQNLNHDAMYWYRQDPGQGLRLIYYSQIVNDFQKGDIAEGYSVSREKKESFPLTVTSAQKNPTAFYLCASTWEGGYTFGSGTRLTVV.

The chain employs TRBV7-8 and TRBJ1-4; D is possibly TRBD1 (6 bases). Between the trimmed V and J ends, which lost 5 bases and 8 bases, there was a span of 18 bases. The CDR3 runs 15 residues. From germline, CDR1 is SGHVS and CDR2 FQNEAQ. The CDR3 region has the DNA TGTGCCAGCAGCCTCATCATTACAGGGACGGAAAAACTGTTTTTT. Translating it yields CASSLIITGTEKLFF.

The rearrangement links TRBV29-1 to TRBJ2-7, with 8 positions matching TRBD1. The CDR3 is 13 residues long. Germline CDR1 reads SQVTM; CDR2 reads ANQGSEA. Losses at the gene ends were 4 bases for V and 9 bases for J; bases not matched to a gene: 11. The CDR3 sequence: CSVGTGNLHGQYF. The CDR3, as DNA: TGCAGCGTTGGGACAGGGAATCTCCACGGGCAGTACTTC.

The rearrangement links TRBV19 to TRBJ1-2; 8 bases are shared with TRBD1. This CDR3 is built from 15 residues. The V and J ends lost 6 bases and 1 base, in that order; junction bases with no gene match: 7. The V gene's germline CDR1 is LNHDA and CDR2 SQIVND (reference sequence). The CDR3 protein is CASSPTGVINYGYTF. The CDR3 nucleotides read TGTGCCAGTAGCCCGACAGGGGTCATTAACTATGGCTACACCTTC.